This T cell receptor (beta chain) is from a study of blood T cell repertoires in COVID-19. Study information: Samples taken during acute and convalescent COVID-19 were collected in the United States, Italy and Spain.

Enrolled through a virtual design, the participants were between roughly 18 and 95 years of age and came from about two dozen US areas. Germline V gene lookup returns CDR1 LNHDA and CDR2 SQIVND (reference sequence). This CDR3 region has 16 residues. Losses at the gene ends were 8 bases for V and 10 bases for J; bases not matched to a gene: 16. Profiling relied on immunoSEQ multiplex PCR, and the TCRdb table lists in-frame clones only, not all of them. The profile shows a few hundred thousand clones, 75% to 90% of them singletons. The sample comprised PBMCs or T cells enriched from blood (not recorded which). The source is a woman aged 55-69 years who had recovered from COVID-19. The chain combines TRBV19 with TRBJ2-1; 11 positions match TRBD1. CDR3 bases: TGTGCCAGTCCTGCCCTTCTCGGACAGGGGGCATGGGAGCAGTTCTTC. It is translated as CASPALLGQGAWEQFF.